This T cell receptor beta chain originates from a study of shared clonotypes between healthy human individuals. Some clones are missing from TCRdb's copy, which holds only in-frame ones; the method was immunoSEQ multiplex PCR. The sample lists 2,500,000 or so clones; more than 90% were seen once. The V and J ends lost 0 bases and 2 bases respectively, with 9 bases between them. This CDR3 is 15 amino acids long. Germline CDR1 MNHEY, CDR2 SVGAGI. This TCR came from a man younger than 35 in good health. The sample comprised naive CD4+ T cells sorted from blood. As for subset: CD45RA+ positively selected. This chain joins TRBV6-5 and TRBJ2-3; D tentatively fits TRBD1 or TRBD2 (5 bases each). The CDR3 sequence is CASSYSGPDTDTQYF. CDR3 bases: TGTGCCAGCAGTTACTCGGGACCCGACACAGATACGCAGTATTTT.